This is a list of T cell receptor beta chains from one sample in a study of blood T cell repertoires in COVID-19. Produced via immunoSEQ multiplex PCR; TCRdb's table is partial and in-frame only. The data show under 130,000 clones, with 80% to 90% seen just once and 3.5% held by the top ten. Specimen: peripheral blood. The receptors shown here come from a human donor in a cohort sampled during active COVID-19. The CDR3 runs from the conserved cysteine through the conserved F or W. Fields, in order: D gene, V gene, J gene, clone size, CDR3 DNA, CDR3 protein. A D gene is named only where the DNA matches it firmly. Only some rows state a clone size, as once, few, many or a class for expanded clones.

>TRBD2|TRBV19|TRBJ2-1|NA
TGTGCCAGTAGTCCCAGGGCGGCCCCGGGGGGGAATGAGCAGTTCTTC
CASSPRAAPGGNEQFF
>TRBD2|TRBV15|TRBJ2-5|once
TGTGCCACCAGCAGGGCGGGGGGCCCCCAAGAGACCCAGTACTTC
CATSRAGGPQETQYF
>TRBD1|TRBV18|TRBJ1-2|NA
TGTGCCAGCTCAACCGGGACAGGTCTAAACTATGGCTACACCTTC
CASSTGTGLNYGYTF
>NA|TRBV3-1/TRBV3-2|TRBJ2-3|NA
TGTGCCAGCAGCCAAGATCCACTAGCCCTGACAGATACGCAGTATTTT
CASSQDPLALTDTQYF
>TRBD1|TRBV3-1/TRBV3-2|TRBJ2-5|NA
TGTGCCAGCAGCCGCCCGGACAGGGAAGAGACCCAGTACTTC
CASSRPDREETQYF
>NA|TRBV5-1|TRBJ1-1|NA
TGCGCCAGCAGCTTAACAGGGCCCCTGAACACTGAAGCTTTCTTT
CASSLTGPLNTEAFF
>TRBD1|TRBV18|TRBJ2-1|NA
TGTGCCAGCTCACCCCGGGACAGGGTCTACAATGAGCAGTTCTTC
CASSPRDRVYNEQFF
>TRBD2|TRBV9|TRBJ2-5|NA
TGTGCCAGCAGCGAGGGGACTAGCGGGGGACTCCGGTACTTC
CASSEGTSGGLRYF
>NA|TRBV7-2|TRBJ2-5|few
TGTGCCAGCAGCTTAGCGCAGGGGCAAGAGACCCAGTACTTC
CASSLAQGQETQYF
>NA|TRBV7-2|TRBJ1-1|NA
TGTGCCAGCAGCTTAGATGGGGGCATCTCGGCTTTCTTT
CASSLDGGISAFF
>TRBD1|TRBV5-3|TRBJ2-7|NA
TGTGCCAGAAGCTGGATGGACAGGGGGCACTACGAGCAGTACTTC
CARSWMDRGHYEQYF
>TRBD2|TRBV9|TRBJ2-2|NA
TGTGCCAGCAGCGTAGCCTGGCGGGAGGTCACCGGGGAGCTGTTTTTT
CASSVAWREVTGELFF
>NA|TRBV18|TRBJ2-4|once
TGTGCCAGCTCCCGATCGGATGCAGGGATAAACATTCAGTACTTC
CASSRSDAGINIQYF
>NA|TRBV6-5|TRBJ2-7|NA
TGTGCCAGCAGTTACTCGGGGGCGGGGGACGAGCAGTACTTC
CASSYSGAGDEQYF
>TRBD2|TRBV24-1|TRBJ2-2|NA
TGTGCCACCAGATCGGGACTAGCGGAGGGGGGCGACACCGGGGAGCTGTTTTTT
CATRSGLAEGGDTGELFF
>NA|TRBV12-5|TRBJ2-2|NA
TGTGCTAGTGGTCTAAAGGTAGACGGGACCGGGGAGCTGTTTTTT
CASGLKVDGTGELFF
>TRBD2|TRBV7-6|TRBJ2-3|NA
TGTGCCAGCAGACCTAAACCACTAGCGGGGGGGTCGATCAGCACAGATACGCAGTATTTT
CASRPKPLAGGSISTDTQYF
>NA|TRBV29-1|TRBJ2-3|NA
TGCAGCGTTGGACTCTTGTATAGCACAGATACGCAGTATTTT
CSVGLLYSTDTQYF
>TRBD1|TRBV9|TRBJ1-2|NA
TGTGCCAGCAGCGATACAGGGGGCGTTTACTATGGCTACACCTTC
CASSDTGGVYYGYTF
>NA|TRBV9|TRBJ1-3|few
TGTGCCAGCAGCGTAGATCACTCTGGAAACACCATATATTTT
CASSVDHSGNTIYF
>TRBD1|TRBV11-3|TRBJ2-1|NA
TGTGCCAGCAGCTTTACAGGGGTCAATGAGCAGTTCTTC
CASSFTGVNEQFF
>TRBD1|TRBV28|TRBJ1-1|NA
TGTGCCAGCAGTCCACCCCAGGGGGCGAAAGAAGCTTTCTTT
CASSPPQGAKEAFF
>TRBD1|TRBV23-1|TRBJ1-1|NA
TGCGCCAGCAGGCTGCTAGAAGGACAGGGTTTTATCACTGAAGCTTTCTTT
CASRLLEGQGFITEAFF
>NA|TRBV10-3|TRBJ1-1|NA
TGTGCCATCAGTACCGGGACTGAAGCTTTCTTT
CAISTGTEAFF
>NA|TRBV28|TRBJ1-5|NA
TGTGCCAGCATAGGGGGTTACCGCAATCAGCCCCAGCATTTT
CASIGGYRNQPQHF
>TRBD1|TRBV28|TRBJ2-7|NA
TGTGCCAGCCTGGGACAGGGAAATTCCTACGAGCAGTACTTC
CASLGQGNSYEQYF
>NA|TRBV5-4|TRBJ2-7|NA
TGTGCCAGCAGCTTGGCTGGTCTAGCACTTAGGGAGCAGTACTTC
CASSLAGLALREQYF
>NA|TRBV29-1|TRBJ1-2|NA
TGCAGCGTAGAGGGAGGGATCGGCTATGGCTACACCTTC
CSVEGGIGYGYTF
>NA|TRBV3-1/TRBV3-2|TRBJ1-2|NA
TGTGCCAGCAGCCCTTCTTTCAGGGGCAGCTATGGCTACACCTTC
CASSPSFRGSYGYTF
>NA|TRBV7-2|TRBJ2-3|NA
TGTGCCAGCAGCTTAGGACAGGCAGATACGCAGTATTTT
CASSLGQADTQYF
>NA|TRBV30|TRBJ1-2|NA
TGTGCCTGGACCCGTGACAGGGGCTACACCTTC
CAWTRDRGYTF
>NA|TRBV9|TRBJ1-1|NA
TGTGCCAGCAGCGGTCGACAGTACACTGAAGCTTTCTTT
CASSGRQYTEAFF
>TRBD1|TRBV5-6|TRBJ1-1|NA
TGTGCCAGCAGCCTCCAGACAGGGGGGCCGAACTTTGCAGCTTTCTTT
CASSLQTGGPNFAAFF
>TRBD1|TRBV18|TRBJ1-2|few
TGTGCCAGCTCACCGCGGACAGGGAACTATGGCTACACCTTC
CASSPRTGNYGYTF
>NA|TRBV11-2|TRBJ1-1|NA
TGTGCCAGCAGTTTCAACAGGGTGGGCACTGAAGCTTTCTTT
CASSFNRVGTEAFF
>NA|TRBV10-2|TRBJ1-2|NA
TGCGCCAGCAGTGAGTCAGAGGGCCCCTATGGCTACACCTTC
CASSESEGPYGYTF
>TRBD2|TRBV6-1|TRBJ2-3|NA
TGTGCCAGCAGTGTCCTAGCGGGTTATAGCACAGATACGCAGTATTTT
CASSVLAGYSTDTQYF
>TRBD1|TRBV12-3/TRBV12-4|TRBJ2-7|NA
TGTGCCAGCAGTCGACAGGGCTACGAGCAGTACTTC
CASSRQGYEQYF
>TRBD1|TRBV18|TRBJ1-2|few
TGTGCCAGCTCACTAGGACAGGGGTCTGGCTACACCTTC
CASSLGQGSGYTF
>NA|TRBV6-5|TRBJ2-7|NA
TGTGCCAGCAGTTACTATCACACAAACTACGAGCAGTACTTC
CASSYYHTNYEQYF
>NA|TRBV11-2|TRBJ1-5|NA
TGTGCCAGCAGCTTACAATCAGGGGGCAATCAGCCCCAGCATTTT
CASSLQSGGNQPQHF